This TCR beta chain was obtained from a study of blood T cell repertoires in COVID-19. Here immunoSEQ multiplex PCR was the method, and the copy in TCRdb shows in-frame clones only, minus some. The sample has around 480,000 clones, around 89% seen once. Germline CDR1 reads MNHEY; CDR2 reads SMNVEV (reference sequence). Trimming stripped 0 bases from V and 7 bases from J, with 15 bases between. The CDR3 consists of 15 residues. The sequenced material came from peripheral blood. This receptor was obtained from a woman aged 50 to 65 with COVID-19, enrolled during active disease. The chain joins TRBV27 to TRBJ1-2; D is ambiguous. The CDR3 here is CASSLSRMGVSGYTF. Written as DNA, the CDR3 is TGTGCCAGCAGTTTATCACGGATGGGAGTGAGTGGCTACACCTTC.